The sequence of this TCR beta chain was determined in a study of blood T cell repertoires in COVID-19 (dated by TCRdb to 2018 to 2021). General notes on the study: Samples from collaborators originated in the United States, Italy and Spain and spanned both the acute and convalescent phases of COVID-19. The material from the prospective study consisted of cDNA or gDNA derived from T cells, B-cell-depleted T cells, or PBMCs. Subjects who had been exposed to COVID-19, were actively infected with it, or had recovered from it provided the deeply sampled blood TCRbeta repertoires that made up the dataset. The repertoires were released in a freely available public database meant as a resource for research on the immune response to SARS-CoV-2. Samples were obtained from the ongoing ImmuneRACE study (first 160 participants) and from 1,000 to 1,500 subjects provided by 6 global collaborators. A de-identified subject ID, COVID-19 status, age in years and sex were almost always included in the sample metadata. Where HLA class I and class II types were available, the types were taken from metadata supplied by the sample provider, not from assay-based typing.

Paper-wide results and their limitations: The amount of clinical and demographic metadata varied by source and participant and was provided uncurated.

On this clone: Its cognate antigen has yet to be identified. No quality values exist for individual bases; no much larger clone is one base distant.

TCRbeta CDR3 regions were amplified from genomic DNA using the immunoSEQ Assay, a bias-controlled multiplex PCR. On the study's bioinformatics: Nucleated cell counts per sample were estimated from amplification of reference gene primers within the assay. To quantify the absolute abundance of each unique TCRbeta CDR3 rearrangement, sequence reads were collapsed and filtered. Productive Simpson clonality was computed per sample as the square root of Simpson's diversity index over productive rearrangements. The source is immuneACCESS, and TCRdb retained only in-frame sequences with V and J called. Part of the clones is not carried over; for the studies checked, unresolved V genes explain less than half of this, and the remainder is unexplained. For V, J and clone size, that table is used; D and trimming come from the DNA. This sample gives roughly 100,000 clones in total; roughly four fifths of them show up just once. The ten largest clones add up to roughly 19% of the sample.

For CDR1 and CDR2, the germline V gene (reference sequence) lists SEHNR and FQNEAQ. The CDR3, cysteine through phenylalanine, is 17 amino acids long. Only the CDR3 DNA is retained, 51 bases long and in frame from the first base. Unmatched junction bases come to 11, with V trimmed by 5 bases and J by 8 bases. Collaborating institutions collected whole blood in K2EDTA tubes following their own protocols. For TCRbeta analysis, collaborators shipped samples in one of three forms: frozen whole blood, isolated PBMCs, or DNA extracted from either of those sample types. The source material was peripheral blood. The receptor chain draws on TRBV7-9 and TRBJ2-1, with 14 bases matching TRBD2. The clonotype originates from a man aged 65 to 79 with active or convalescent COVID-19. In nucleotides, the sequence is TGTGCCAGCAGCCCGACTAGCGGGAGGGCACGACAACATGAGCAGTTCTTC. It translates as CASSPTSGRARQHEQFF.